The sequence of this T cell receptor beta chain was determined in a study of blood T cells in healthy people across ages. Study-level results: The authors considered diversity estimates from one million T cells to be underestimates.

Donation came from healthy Caucasian individuals in Russia who were aged 6 to 90. On this clonotype: Its antigen is unidentified.

The second PCR ran roughly 7 to 12 cycles with a sample-barcoded 5' primer and J-beta primers. TCRdb recomputed calls from the 5' RACE reads with MiXCR, one row per CDR3 protein. The sample carries approximately 1.5 million distinct CDR3 sequences, 30% to 40% recorded once. J lost 2 bases, V lost 2 bases, and 3 bases had no gene match. CDR1 and CDR2 (germline): SGHAT, FQNNGV. There are 16 residues in the CDR3. This receptor was taken from a woman younger than 45 in good health. The sample consisted of blood. The chain joins TRBV11-2 to TRBJ2-3; the match to TRBD2 covers 11 bases. This chain's CDR3 is CASSLLAGGHTDTQYF. The CDR3 nucleotides are TGTGCCAGCAGCTTACTAGCGGGAGGACACACAGATACGCAGTATTTT.